The 9 T cell receptor beta chains given below trace back to one sample, sequenced in a study of blood T cell repertoires in COVID-19. Data came from immunoSEQ multiplex PCR; TCRdb stores just in-frame clones and leaves some out. The sample includes 100,000 to 150,000 clones, approximately 81% seen only once; the top ten take roughly 8.1%. Material for sequencing was peripheral blood. The receptors here all came from a woman in her sixties with active or convalescent COVID-19.

Many counts were recorded for this clone. The V gene is TRBV5-1, the J gene TRBJ2-7; 12 bases match TRBD1. Per the germline V gene, CDR1 is SGHRS and CDR2 is YFSETQ. The junction had 3 bases not matched to a gene; V was cut back by 3 bases and J by 2 bases. This CDR3 has 15 residues. The CDR3 protein is CASSSGQGAAYEQYV. The CDR3 coding sequence is TGCGCCAGCAGCTCGGGACAGGGGGCCGCCTACGAGCAGTACGTC.

The genes are TRBV28 and TRBJ1-6, with 7 nucleotides matching TRBD1. From germline, CDR1 is MDHEN and CDR2 SYDVKM. The CDR3 contains 15 residues. V shed 5 bases, J shed 5 bases, and the junction held 6 bases outside the gene matches. This chain's CDR3 is CASSPVDRDNSPLHF. The CDR3 DNA follows: TGTGCCAGCAGTCCCGTCGACAGGGATAATTCACCCCTCCACTTT.

This chain uses TRBV5-6 with TRBJ2-3; 8 bases line up with TRBD1. Germline V gene sequence: CDR1 SGHDT, CDR2 YYEEEE. Trimming cost V 5 bases and J 2 bases; bases outside gene matches: 4. CDR3 length: 14 amino acids. The CDR3 here is CASRVDRATDTQYF. The CDR3 DNA sequence: TGTGCCAGCAGGGTGGACAGGGCCACAGATACGCAGTATTTT.

The rearrangement uses TRBV6-4 and TRBJ1-1, with 9 bases identical to TRBD1. Germline CDR1 is MRHNA and CDR2 is SNTAGT. V lost 9 bases, J lost 0 bases, and 5 bases stayed unmatched. This CDR3 comprises 14 residues. Written as DNA, the CDR3 is TGTGCCAGTACTACAGGGGGCATGAACACTGAAGCTTTCTTT. It translates to CASTTGGMNTEAFF.

The chain combines TRBV19 with TRBJ1-2; perhaps TRBD1 as D (5 bases). V lost 11 bases and J 4 bases, leaving 14 bases between the germline ends. This CDR3 has 12 residues. Germline CDR1 is LNHDA and CDR2 is SQIVND (reference sequence). The CDR3 sequence: CAGVGRVYGYTF. As DNA, the CDR3 is TGTGCCGGCGTCGGCAGGGTCTATGGCTACACCTTC.

This chain links TRBV12-3 or TRBV12-4 with TRBJ1-5, with D unclear. The CDR3 consists of 12 residues. Between the trimmed V and J ends, which lost 6 bases and 8 bases, there was a span of 11 bases. The CDR3 sequence is CASSRFPEPQHF. The CDR3 bases are TGTGCCAGCAGCCGCTTCCCGGAGCCCCAGCATTTT.

This sequence joins TRBV14 and TRBJ1-1, with no clear D. The CDR3 length is 16 residues. V shed 6 bases and J shed 3 bases, with 20 bases lying between them. Germline V lookup: CDR1 SGHDN, CDR2 FVKESK. The CDR3 reads CASRALEAPSDTEAFF. The CDR3 nucleotides read TGTGCCAGCAGGGCTCTAGAGGCCCCCAGCGACACTGAAGCTTTCTTT. The full variable domain, in which reference TRBV14 and TRBJ1-1 provide the parts outside the CDR3, is EAGVTQFPSHSVIEKGQTVTLRCDPISGHDNLYWYRRVMGKEIKFLLHFVKESKQDESGMPNNRFLAERTGGTYSTLKVQPAELEDSGVYFCASRALEAPSDTEAFFGQGTRLTVV.

The chain recombines TRBV7-2 with TRBJ1-2; tentatively, D is TRBD1 (6 bases). Germline-derived CDR1 and CDR2 are SGHTA and FQGNSA. The CDR3 has 14 residues. The V end lost 6 bases, the J end lost 7 bases, and 18 bases lay between the germline ends. CDR3 amino acids: CASSIGQPFFGYTF. The DNA of the CDR3 is TGTGCCAGCAGTATCGGACAGCCATTTTTTGGCTACACCTTC.

The rearrangement links TRBV28 to TRBJ2-7, with 9 bases lining up with TRBD2. Per germline, CDR1 MDHEN and CDR2 SYDVKM. J lost 3 bases, V lost 2 bases, and 11 bases had no gene match. CDR3 length: 17 amino acids. The CDR3 DNA reads TGTGCCAGCAGTTTACTAGCGGGATACCAACCTGTCTACGAGCAGTACTTC. Amino acid sequence: CASSLLAGYQPVYEQYF.